The 3 T cell receptor beta chains below come from one sample, sequenced in a study of blood T cell repertoires in COVID-19. Sequencing used immunoSEQ multiplex PCR; TCRdb keeps in-frame clones, though not all of them. The table has 83,000 or so clones, more than 75% seen once. The sequenced sample was peripheral blood. The receptors stem from a man older than 75 with active or convalescent COVID-19.

The chain has TRBV6-1 and TRBJ2-2; TRBD2 agrees at 14 bases. CDR1 MNHNS and CDR2 SASEGT come from the germline V gene. The CDR3 extends over 18 amino acids. V dropped 1 base and J dropped 6; count of bases not matched to a gene: 7. CDR3 sequence (DNA): TGTGCCAGCAGTGAAGTAGGGACTAGCGGGGGCCCCTCCGGGGAGCTGTTTTTT. It encodes CASSEVGTSGGPSGELFF.

The genes are TRBV5-1 and TRBJ2-2; D might be TRBD1 (6 bases). Germline V gene sequence: CDR1 SGHRS, CDR2 YFSETQ. CDR3 length equals 16 residues. V lost 3 bases, J lost 2 bases, and 14 bases lay in between. CDR3 loop: CASSSDTGINTGELFF. CDR3 sequence (DNA): TGCGCCAGCAGCTCGGACACAGGGATCAACACCGGGGAGCTGTTTTTT.

V is TRBV11-3 and J is TRBJ1-6, with unresolved D. The germline gives CDR1 SGHNT, CDR2 YENEEA. Trimming cost V 5 bases and J 5 bases, with 10 bases left between them. The CDR3 is made up of 14 amino acids. CDR3 coding DNA: TGTGCCAGCAGCGCGAACCTCAATAATTCACCCCTCCACTTT. This translates into CASSANLNNSPLHF. Filled out from reference TRBV11-3 and TRBJ1-6, the complete variable domain reads EAGVVQSPRYKIIEKKQPVAFWCNPISGHNTLYWYLQNLGQGPELLIRYENEEAVDDSQLPKDRFSAERLKGVDSTLKIQPAELGDSAVYLCASSANLNNSPLHFGNGTRLTVT.